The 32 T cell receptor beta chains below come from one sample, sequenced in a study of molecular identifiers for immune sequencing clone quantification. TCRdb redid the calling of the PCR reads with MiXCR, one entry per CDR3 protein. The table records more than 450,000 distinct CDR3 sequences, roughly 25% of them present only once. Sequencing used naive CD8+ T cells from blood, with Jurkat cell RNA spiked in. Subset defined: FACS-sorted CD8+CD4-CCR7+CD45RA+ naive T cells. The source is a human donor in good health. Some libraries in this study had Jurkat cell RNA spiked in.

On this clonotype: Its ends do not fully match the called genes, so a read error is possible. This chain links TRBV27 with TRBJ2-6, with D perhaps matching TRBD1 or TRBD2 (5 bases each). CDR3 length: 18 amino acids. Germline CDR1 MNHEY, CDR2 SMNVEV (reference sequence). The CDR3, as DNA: TGTGCCAGCAGTTTCACAGAGGGTACCTACTCTGGGGCCGACGTCCTGACTTTC. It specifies CASSFTEGTYSGADVLTF.

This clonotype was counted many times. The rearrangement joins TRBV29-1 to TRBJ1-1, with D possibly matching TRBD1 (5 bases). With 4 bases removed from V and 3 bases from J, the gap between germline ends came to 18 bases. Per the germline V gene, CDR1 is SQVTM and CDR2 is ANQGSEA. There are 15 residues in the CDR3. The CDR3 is CSVVLWGGRDTEAFF. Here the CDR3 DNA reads TGCAGCGTTGTGCTGTGGGGGGGTAGGGACACTGAAGCTTTCTTT.

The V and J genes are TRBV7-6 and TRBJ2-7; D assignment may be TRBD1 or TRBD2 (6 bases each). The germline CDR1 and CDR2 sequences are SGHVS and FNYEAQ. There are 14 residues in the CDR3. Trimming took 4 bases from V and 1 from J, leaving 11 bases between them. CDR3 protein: CASSSEGDSYEQYF. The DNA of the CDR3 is TGTGCCAGCAGCTCGGAGGGGGATTCCTACGAGCAGTACTTC.

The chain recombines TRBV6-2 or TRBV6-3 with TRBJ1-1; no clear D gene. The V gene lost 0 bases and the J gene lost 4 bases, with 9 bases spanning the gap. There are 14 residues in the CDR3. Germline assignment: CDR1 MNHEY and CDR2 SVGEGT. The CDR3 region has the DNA TGTGCCAGCAGTTACTCTAGGTTTAGCACTGAAGCTTTCTTT. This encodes CASSYSRFSTEAFF.

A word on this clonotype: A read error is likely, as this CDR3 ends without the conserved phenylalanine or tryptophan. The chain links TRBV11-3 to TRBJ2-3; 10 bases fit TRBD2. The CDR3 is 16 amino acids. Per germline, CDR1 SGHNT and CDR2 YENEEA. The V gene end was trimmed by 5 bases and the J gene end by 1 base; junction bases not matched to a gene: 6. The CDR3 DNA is TGTGCCAGCAGCCCCTCCGGGACTAGCGGCACAGATACGCAGTATGTT. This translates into CASSPSGTSGTDTQYV.

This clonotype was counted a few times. The CDR3 protein is CSTTGGEYYEQYF. The CDR3 DNA is TGCAGTACGACAGGGGGTGAATACTACGAGCAGTACTTC. V is TRBV20-1 and J is TRBJ2-7, with 9 positions matching TRBD1. V gave up 8 bases and J gave up 3 bases; unmatched junction bases: 8. Germline loops: CDR1 DFQATT, CDR2 SNEGSKA (reference sequence). The CDR3 is 13 residues long.

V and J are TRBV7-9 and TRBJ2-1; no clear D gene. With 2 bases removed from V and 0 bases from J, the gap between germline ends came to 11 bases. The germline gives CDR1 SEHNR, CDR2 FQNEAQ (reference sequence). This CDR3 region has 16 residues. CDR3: CASSLPSSDSYNEQFF. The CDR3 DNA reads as TGTGCCAGCAGCTTACCGTCCTCGGACTCCTACAATGAGCAGTTCTTC.

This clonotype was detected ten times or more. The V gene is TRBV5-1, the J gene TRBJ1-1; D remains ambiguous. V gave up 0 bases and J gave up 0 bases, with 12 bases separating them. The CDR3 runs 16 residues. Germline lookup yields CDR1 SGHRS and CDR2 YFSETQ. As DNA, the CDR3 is TGCGCCAGCAGCTTGGAGGTCAGCCTGGTGAACACTGAAGCTTTCTTT. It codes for CASSLEVSLVNTEAFF.

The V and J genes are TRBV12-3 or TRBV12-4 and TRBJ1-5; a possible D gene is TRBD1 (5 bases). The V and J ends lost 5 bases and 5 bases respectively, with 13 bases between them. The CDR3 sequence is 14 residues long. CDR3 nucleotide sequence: TGTGCCAGCAGTCCCTGGGACCGCGATCAGCCCCAGCATTTT. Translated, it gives CASSPWDRDQPQHF.

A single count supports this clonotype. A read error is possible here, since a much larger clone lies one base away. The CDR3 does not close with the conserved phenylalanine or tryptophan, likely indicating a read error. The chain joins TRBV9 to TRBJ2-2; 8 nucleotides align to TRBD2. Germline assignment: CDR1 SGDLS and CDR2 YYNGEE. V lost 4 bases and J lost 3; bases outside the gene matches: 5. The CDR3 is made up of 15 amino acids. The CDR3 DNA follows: TGTGCCAGCAGCCCCTTTAGCGGGGACACCGGGGAGCTGTTTTCT. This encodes CASSPFSGDTGELFS.

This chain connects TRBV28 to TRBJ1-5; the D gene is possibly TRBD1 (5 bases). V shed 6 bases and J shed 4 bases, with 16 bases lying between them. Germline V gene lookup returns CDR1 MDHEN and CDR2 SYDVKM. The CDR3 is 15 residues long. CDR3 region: CASRGRDAPNQPQHF. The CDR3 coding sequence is TGTGCCAGCAGGGGCCGGGACGCCCCGAATCAGCCCCAGCATTTT.

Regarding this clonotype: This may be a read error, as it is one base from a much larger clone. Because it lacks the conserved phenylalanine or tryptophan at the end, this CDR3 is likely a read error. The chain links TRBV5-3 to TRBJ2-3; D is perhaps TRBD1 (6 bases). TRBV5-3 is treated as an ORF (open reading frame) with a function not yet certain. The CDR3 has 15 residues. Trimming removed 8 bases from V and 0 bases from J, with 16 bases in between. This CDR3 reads CASSTGTTSTDTQYL. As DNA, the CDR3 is TGTGCCAGCAGCACAGGGACAACTAGCACAGATACGCAGTATCTT.

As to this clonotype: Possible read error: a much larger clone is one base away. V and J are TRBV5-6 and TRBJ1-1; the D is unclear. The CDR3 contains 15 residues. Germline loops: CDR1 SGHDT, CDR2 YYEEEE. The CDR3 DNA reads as TGTGCCAGCAGCTGGGTGGGGTCATTGAACGCTGAAGCTTTCTTT. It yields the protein CASSWVGSLNAEAFF.

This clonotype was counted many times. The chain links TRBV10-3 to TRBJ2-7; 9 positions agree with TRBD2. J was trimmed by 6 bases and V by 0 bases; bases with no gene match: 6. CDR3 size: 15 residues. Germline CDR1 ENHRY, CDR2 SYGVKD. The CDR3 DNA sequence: TGTGCCATCAGTGAGTCGGGGTTAGCGGGAGTCGAGCAGTACTTC. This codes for CAISESGLAGVEQYF.

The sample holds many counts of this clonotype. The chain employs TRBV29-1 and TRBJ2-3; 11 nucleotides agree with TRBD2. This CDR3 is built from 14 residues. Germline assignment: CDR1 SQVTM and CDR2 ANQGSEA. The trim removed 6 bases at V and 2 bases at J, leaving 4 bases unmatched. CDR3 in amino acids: CSVTGLAVTDTQYF. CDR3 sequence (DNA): TGCAGCGTGACGGGACTAGCGGTCACAGATACGCAGTATTTT.

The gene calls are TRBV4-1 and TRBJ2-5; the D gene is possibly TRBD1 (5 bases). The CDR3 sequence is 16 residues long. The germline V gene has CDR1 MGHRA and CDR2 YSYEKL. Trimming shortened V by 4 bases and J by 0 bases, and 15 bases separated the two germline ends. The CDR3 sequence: CASSRRIGVNQETQYF. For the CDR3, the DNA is TGCGCCAGCAGCCGGCGGATAGGGGTAAACCAAGAGACCCAGTACTTC.

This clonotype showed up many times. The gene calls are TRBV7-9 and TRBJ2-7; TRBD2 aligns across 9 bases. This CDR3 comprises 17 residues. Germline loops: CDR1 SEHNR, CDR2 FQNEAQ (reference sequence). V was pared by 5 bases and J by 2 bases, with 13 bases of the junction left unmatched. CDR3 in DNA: TGTGCCAGCAGCGCACGCCCTATAGCGGGAGCGACCTACGAGCAGTACTTC. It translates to CASSARPIAGATYEQYF. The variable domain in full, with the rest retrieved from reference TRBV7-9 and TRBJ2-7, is DTGVSQNPRHKITKRGQNVTFRCDPISEHNRLYWYRQTLGQGPEFLTYFQNEAQLEKSRLLSDRFSAERPKGSFSTLEIQRTEQGDSAMYLCASSARPIAGATYEQYFGPGTRLTVT.

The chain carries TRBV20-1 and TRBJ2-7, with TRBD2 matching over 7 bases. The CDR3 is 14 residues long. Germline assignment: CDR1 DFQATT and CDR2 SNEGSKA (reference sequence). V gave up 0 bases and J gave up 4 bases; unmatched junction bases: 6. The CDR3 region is CSARDRTSWYEQYF. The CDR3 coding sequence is TGCAGTGCTAGAGATCGGACTAGTTGGTACGAGCAGTACTTC.

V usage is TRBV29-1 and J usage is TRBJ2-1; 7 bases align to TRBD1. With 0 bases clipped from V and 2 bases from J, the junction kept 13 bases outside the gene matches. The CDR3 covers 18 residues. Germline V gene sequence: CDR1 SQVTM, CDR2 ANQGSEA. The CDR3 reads CSVEEFPIDRETYNEQFF. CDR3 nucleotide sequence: TGCAGCGTTGAAGAGTTTCCCATCGACAGGGAAACCTACAATGAGCAGTTCTTC.

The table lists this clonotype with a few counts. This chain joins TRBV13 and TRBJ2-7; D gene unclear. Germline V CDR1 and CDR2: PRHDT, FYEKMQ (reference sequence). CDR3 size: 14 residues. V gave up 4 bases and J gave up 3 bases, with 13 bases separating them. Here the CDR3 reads CASSSMAANYEQYF. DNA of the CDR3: TGTGCCAGCAGCTCAATGGCCGCGAACTACGAGCAGTACTTC.

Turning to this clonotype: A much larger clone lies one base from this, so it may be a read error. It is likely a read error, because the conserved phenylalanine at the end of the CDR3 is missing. CDR3 residues: CASSLGLGLYSEQFL. The CDR3 DNA sequence: TGTGCCAGCAGCTTAGGCCTGGGACTTTATAGTGAGCAGTTCTTA. The chain carries TRBV7-2 and TRBJ2-1, with D possibly TRBD2 on 6 matching bases. V lost 1 base to trimming and J lost 9 bases, with 16 bases between them. This CDR3 has 15 residues. Per germline, CDR1 SGHTA and CDR2 FQGNSA.

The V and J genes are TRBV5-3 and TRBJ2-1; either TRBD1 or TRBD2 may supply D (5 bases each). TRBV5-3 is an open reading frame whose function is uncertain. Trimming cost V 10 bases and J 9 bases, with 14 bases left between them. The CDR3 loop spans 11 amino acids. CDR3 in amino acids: CAGTSGTEQFF. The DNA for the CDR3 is TGTGCCGGTACTTCCGGGACTGAGCAGTTCTTC.

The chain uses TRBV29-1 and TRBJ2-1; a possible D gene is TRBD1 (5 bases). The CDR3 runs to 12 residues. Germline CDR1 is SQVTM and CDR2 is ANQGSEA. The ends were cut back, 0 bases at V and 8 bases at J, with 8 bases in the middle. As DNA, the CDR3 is TGCAGCGTTGAAGAACTCAGGGATGAGCAGTTCTTC. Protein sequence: CSVEELRDEQFF.

CDR3 DNA: TGTGCCAGCAGCCGGAGTAGGTGGGGGAACACTGAAGCTTTCTTT. It is translated as CASSRSRWGNTEAFF. The chain couples TRBV7-9 to TRBJ1-1; D unresolved. Germline V gene lookup returns CDR1 SEHNR and CDR2 FQNEAQ (reference sequence). V lost 5 bases to trimming and J lost 1 base, with 14 bases between them. The CDR3 loop spans 15 amino acids. Using reference TRBV7-9 and TRBJ1-1 for the parts outside the CDR3, the full variable domain is DTGVSQNPRHKITKRGQNVTFRCDPISEHNRLYWYRQTLGQGPEFLTYFQNEAQLEKSRLLSDRFSAERPKGSFSTLEIQRTEQGDSAMYLCASSRSRWGNTEAFFGQGTRLTVV.

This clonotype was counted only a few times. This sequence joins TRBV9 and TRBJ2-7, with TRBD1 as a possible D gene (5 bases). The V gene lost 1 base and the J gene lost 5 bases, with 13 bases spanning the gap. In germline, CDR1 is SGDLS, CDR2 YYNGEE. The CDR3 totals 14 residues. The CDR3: CASSVQGTVHEQYF. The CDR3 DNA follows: TGTGCCAGCAGCGTACAGGGTACAGTCCACGAGCAGTACTTC.

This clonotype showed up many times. Here the CDR3 reads CASSITSISTDTQYF. In DNA, the CDR3 is TGTGCCAGCAGCATTACAAGTATTAGCACAGATACGCAGTATTTT. This chain joins TRBV7-9 and TRBJ2-3; D gene uncertain. The V gene lost 5 bases and the J gene lost 0 bases, with 12 bases spanning the gap. The CDR3 extends over 15 amino acids. Germline-derived CDR1 and CDR2 are SEHNR and FQNEAQ (reference sequence).

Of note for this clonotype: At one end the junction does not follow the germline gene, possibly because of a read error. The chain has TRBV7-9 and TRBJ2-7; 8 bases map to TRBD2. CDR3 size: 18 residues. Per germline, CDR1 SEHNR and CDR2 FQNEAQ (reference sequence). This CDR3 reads CAGSLFGGGPTSSYEQYF. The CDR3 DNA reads TGTGCCGGCAGCTTATTTGGCGGGGGGCCAACTTCCTCCTACGAGCAGTACTTC.

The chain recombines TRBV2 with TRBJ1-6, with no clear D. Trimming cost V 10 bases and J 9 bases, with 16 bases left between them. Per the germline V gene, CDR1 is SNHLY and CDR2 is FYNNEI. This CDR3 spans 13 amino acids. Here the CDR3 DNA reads TGTGCCATCAGGTGGCAGGATGTTTCACCCCTCCACTTT. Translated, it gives CAIRWQDVSPLHF.

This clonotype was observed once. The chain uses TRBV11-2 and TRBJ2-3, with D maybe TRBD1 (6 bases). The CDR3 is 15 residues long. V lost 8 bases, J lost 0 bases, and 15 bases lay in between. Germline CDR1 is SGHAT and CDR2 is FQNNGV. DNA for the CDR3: TGTGCCAGCGGCTACTCCGGGACAAGCACAGATACGCAGTATTTT. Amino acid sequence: CASGYSGTSTDTQYF.

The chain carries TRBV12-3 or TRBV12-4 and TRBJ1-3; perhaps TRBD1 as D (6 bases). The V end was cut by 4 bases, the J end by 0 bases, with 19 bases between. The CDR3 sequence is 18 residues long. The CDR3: CASSYPPGQGPSGNTIYF. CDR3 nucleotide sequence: TGTGCCAGCAGTTACCCCCCAGGCCAGGGGCCCTCTGGAAACACCATATATTTT.

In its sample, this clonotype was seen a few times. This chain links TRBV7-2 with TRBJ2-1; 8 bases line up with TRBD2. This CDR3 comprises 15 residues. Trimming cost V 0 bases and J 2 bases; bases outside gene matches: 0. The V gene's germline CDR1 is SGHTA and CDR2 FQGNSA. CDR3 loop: CASSLALAAYNEQFF. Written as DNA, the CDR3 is TGTGCCAGCAGCTTAGCACTAGCGGCCTACAATGAGCAGTTCTTC.

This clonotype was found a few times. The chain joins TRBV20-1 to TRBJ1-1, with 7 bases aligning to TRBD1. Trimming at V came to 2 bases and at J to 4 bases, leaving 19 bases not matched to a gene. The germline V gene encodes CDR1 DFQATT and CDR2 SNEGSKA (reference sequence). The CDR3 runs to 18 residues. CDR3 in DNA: TGCAGTGCTAGACCCCCCGGAGTACAGGGGTTTTTTGGCACTGAAGCTTTCTTT. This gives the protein CSARPPGVQGFFGTEAFF.